The 15 T cell receptor beta chains reported below all come from one sample, sequenced in a study of T-cell reconstitution after alpha-beta-depleted transplantation in children. It was with unique molecular identifiers that the TCRbeta library was prepared. TCRdb processed the PCR reads anew with MiXCR; each CDR3 protein has one entry. The sample has fewer than 700,000 distinct CDR3 sequences; around 13% are singletons. The material was PBMCs, mostly from graft donor cells, obtained 360 days after TCRalphabeta/CD19-depleted stem cell transplant. These receptors came from a male patient younger than 18 who had a stem cell transplant for acute myeloid leukemia, so the T cells may come from the graft donor.

The rearrangement uses TRBV11-2 and TRBJ2-3; D might be TRBD2 (6 bases). The CDR3 spans 18 residues. Trimming removed 1 base from V and 1 base from J, with 18 bases in between. CDR1 and CDR2 from the germline V gene are SGHAT and FQNNGV. CDR3 DNA: TGTGCCAGCAGCTTAGGCGTTGGCGGGATAGGCGGCACAGATACGCAGTATTTT. The encoded protein is CASSLGVGGIGGTDTQYF.

J is TRBJ1-3 and V is TRBV7-9; D gene unclear. Germline assignment: CDR1 SEHNR and CDR2 FQNEAQ (reference sequence). This CDR3 has 15 amino acids. Trimming took 2 bases from V and 8 from J, leaving 16 bases between them. CDR3 sequence reads: CASSLPGSPRDTIYF. The CDR3 DNA reads TGTGCCAGCAGCTTACCCGGGAGCCCCCGGGACACCATATATTTT. Full variable domain (remainder filled in from reference TRBV7-9 and TRBJ1-3): DTGVSQNPRHKITKRGQNVTFRCDPISEHNRLYWYRQTLGQGPEFLTYFQNEAQLEKSRLLSDRFSAERPKGSFSTLEIQRTEQGDSAMYLCASSLPGSPRDTIYFGEGSWLTVV.

This clonotype was detected many times. J is TRBJ2-2 and V is TRBV6-5, with 10 bases aligning to TRBD2. This CDR3 is built from 17 residues. J lost 4 bases, V lost 2 bases, and 7 bases had no gene match. Germline assignment: CDR1 MNHEY and CDR2 SVGAGI. The CDR3 protein is CASSYGTSALPTGELFF. The DNA for the CDR3 is TGTGCCAGCAGTTACGGGACTAGCGCCCTACCCACCGGGGAGCTGTTTTTT.

The rearrangement joins TRBV25-1 to TRBJ2-1, with D unclear. The CDR3 has 14 residues. Trimming took 1 base from V and 5 from J, leaving 9 bases between them. The germline gives CDR1 MGHDK, CDR2 SYGVNS. The CDR3 protein is CASSELLRNNEQFF. In DNA form, the CDR3 reads TGTGCCAGCAGTGAATTATTGAGAAACAATGAGCAGTTCTTC.

This clonotype was observed once. This chain joins TRBV3-1 and TRBJ2-7, with a possible D match to TRBD2 (5 bases). The CDR3 totals 17 residues. Germline lookup yields CDR1 LGHDT and CDR2 YNNKEL (reference sequence). Trimming took off 10 bases at V and 3 bases at J, with 28 bases between the two ends. The CDR3 reads CATCRRLLQGTSYEQYF. The CDR3 DNA reads as TGTGCCACCTGCCGAAGACTTTTGCAAGGAACTAGCTACGAGCAGTACTTC.

This clonotype was seen a handful of times. CDR3 protein: CSVDRTGGRDTQYF. CDR3 nucleotide sequence: TGCAGCGTTGATCGGACAGGGGGCAGGGATACGCAGTATTTT. V and J are TRBV29-1 and TRBJ2-3; 11 bases are a match to TRBD1. The CDR3 spans 14 residues. J was trimmed by 6 bases and V by 3 bases; bases with no gene match: 5. In germline, CDR1 is SQVTM, CDR2 ANQGSEA.

This clonotype showed up just a few times. The chain links TRBV20-1 to TRBJ1-1, with D maybe TRBD1 (5 bases). The V end lost 3 bases, the J end lost 11 bases, and 22 bases lay between the germline ends. CDR1 and CDR2 (germline): DFQATT, SNEGSKA (reference sequence). The CDR3 is 14 amino acids. The CDR3 sequence is CSASSGTRGVDAFF. The DNA for the CDR3 is TGCAGTGCTAGTTCCGGGACTAGGGGTGTAGACGCTTTCTTT.

This chain links TRBV6-6 with TRBJ2-1, with 7 bases identical to TRBD2. Trimming at V came to 11 bases and at J to 2 bases, leaving 6 bases not matched to a gene. The germline V gene encodes CDR1 MNHNY and CDR2 SVGAGI (reference sequence). The CDR3 contains 13 residues. The CDR3 DNA follows: TGTGCCGCGCGGGAGACCGCCTACAATGAGCAGTTCTTC. Protein sequence: CAARETAYNEQFF.

The table lists this clonotype with a few counts. V and J are TRBV19 and TRBJ2-2; the D gene is possibly TRBD1 (6 bases). Per the germline V gene, CDR1 is LNHDA and CDR2 is SQIVND (reference sequence). CDR3 length: 15 residues. V shed 6 bases and J shed 1 base, with 12 bases lying between them. CDR3 sequence: CASSTPGQNTGELFF. For the CDR3, the DNA is TGTGCCAGTAGCACACCGGGACAGAACACCGGGGAGCTGTTTTTT.

This clonotype has a handful of counts. The CDR3 here is CASSLTGGTGVAKNIQYF. In nucleotides, the CDR3 is TGTGCCAGCAGCTTAACGGGTGGGACAGGGGTAGCCAAAAACATTCAGTACTTC. V gene TRBV7-3 combines with J gene TRBJ2-4, with 10 positions matching TRBD1. Per germline, CDR1 SGHTA and CDR2 FQGTGA. V trimming: 0 bases; J trimming: 0 bases; junction bases outside the gene matches: 5. The CDR3 length is 18 residues.

This clonotype was recorded many times. The rearrangement joins TRBV4-3 to TRBJ2-7, with 9 bases fitting TRBD2. CDR3 length: 17 amino acids. The J segment lost 2 bases and the V segment lost 0 bases, leaving 8 bases of the junction unmatched. Per germline, CDR1 LGHNA and CDR2 YSLEER. This CDR3 reads CASSQDFPGLATYEQYF. For the CDR3, the DNA is TGCGCCAGCAGCCAAGACTTCCCGGGACTAGCTACCTACGAGCAGTACTTC.

This clonotype has a handful of counts. This chain links TRBV10-2 with TRBJ2-7; 12 bases are shared with TRBD1. The V gene's germline CDR1 is WSHSY and CDR2 SAAADI. V gave up 8 bases and J gave up 2 bases; unmatched junction bases: 16. This CDR3 has 18 residues. Written as DNA, the CDR3 is TGCGCCAGCCGGCATATTCCCGGGACAGGGGGCACGGCCTACGAGCAGTACTTC. Protein: CASRHIPGTGGTAYEQYF.

This clonotype was seen only a few times. The genes are TRBV20-1 and TRBJ2-1; 10 bases agree with TRBD2. In germline, CDR1 is DFQATT, CDR2 SNEGSKA (reference sequence). V was pared by 6 bases and J by 4 bases, with 6 bases of the junction left unmatched. CDR3 length equals 14 residues. The CDR3: CSALSGRGYNEQFF. CDR3 nucleotide sequence: TGCAGTGCCCTAAGCGGGAGGGGTTACAATGAGCAGTTCTTC.

About this clonotype: The CDR3 carries no conserved terminal phenylalanine or tryptophan, so it likely arises from a read error. V usage is TRBV5-1 and J usage is TRBJ1-1; D ambiguous. The germline V gene encodes CDR1 SGHRS and CDR2 YFSETQ. The CDR3 spans 15 residues. V was pared by 7 bases and J by 1 base, with 17 bases between. The DNA of the CDR3 is TGCGCCAGCCAGCGGGATGGGTCCCCGAACACTGAAGCTTTCTGT. This gives the protein CASQRDGSPNTEAFC.

The rearrangement links TRBV15 to TRBJ2-5; 10 nucleotides agree with TRBD1. This CDR3 spans 18 amino acids. V lost 0 bases to trimming and J lost 3 bases; unmatched junction nucleotides: 10. Per the germline V gene, CDR1 is LNHNV and CDR2 is YYDKDF (reference sequence). Here the CDR3 reads CATSRDGSWGTGEETQYF. The CDR3 DNA is TGTGCCACCAGCAGAGACGGTAGCTGGGGGACAGGGGAAGAGACCCAGTACTTC.